This TCR beta chain was retrieved from a study of T cell responses to AZD1222 COVID-19 vaccine. The data were produced by immunoSEQ multiplex PCR, yet TCRdb's version contains in-frame clones alone and is incomplete. The sample lists about 120,000 clones; about nine tenths were seen once. Germline values: CDR1 SGDLS, CDR2 YYNGEE. Unmatched junction bases numbered 6, after V lost 4 bases and J lost 6 bases. The CDR3 length is 13 residues. The rearrangement uses TRBV9 and TRBJ2-7; TRBD1 matches 8 bases. The receptor's source is an adult who received the AZD1222 COVID-19 vaccine. Sequenced here: peripheral blood, sampled 28 days after the second AZD1222 dose. CDR3 coding DNA: TGTGCCAGCAGCACAAATACAGGGGGCGAGCAGTACTTC. The encoded protein is CASSTNTGGEQYF.